This TCR beta chain was captured by sequencing in a study of blood T cell repertoires in COVID-19. Background on the study: Sample material is recorded as cDNA or gDNA derived from T cells, B-cell-depleted T cells, or PBMCs.

Two consecutive negative NP/OP PCR tests, clearance, or resolved symptoms defined Cohort 3 recovery. The germline V gene has CDR1 MDHEN and CDR2 SYDVKM. The CDR3 is made up of 17 amino acids. V dropped 3 bases and J dropped 0 bases, with 17 bases sitting between them. Per the authors' pipeline: Nucleated cell number was recorded as an estimate derived from reference gene primer amplification. The data were produced by immunoSEQ multiplex PCR, yet TCRdb's version contains in-frame clones alone and is incomplete. That table gives V, J and clone size, and the DNA gave D and trimming. The sample yields roughly 160,000 clones, roughly 84% seen once.

The sequence was collected from a man in his fifties or sixties who had recovered from COVID-19. The chain employs TRBV28 and TRBJ1-1, with D possibly matching TRBD1 (6 bases). Sequenced input: PBMCs or T cells enriched from blood (not recorded which). DNA of the CDR3: TGTGCCAGCAGTTTCCCCCAGGGGTATAGGATGAACACTGAAGCTTTCTTT. Residues: CASSFPQGYRMNTEAFF.